Each of the 25 T cell receptor beta chains below was sequenced from the same sample in a study of siplizumab effects on memory and regulatory T cells. The repertoire was sequenced with immunoSEQ multiplex PCR; TCRdb's copy has only in-frame clones and lacks some. Of fewer than 85,000 clones in the sample, about 95% were seen once. Sequenced input: CD8+ T cells sorted from blood. The receptor source for this set is a human donor in good health.

V usage is TRBV5-4 and J usage is TRBJ2-1; D possibly corresponds to TRBD2 (5 bases). Germline values: CDR1 SGHNT, CDR2 YYREEE (reference sequence). V lost 3 bases and J lost 4, with 14 bases in between. The CDR3 totals 15 residues. The CDR3 here is CASSSLDGIYNEQFF. The DNA for the CDR3 is TGTGCCAGCAGCTCATTAGACGGGATTTACAATGAGCAGTTCTTC. Looking up the rest from reference TRBV5-4 and TRBJ2-1 gives the full variable domain: ETGVTQSPTHLIKTRGQQVTLRCSSQSGHNTVSWYQQALGQGPQFIFQYYREEENGRGNFPPRFSGLQFPNYSSELNVNALELDDSALYLCASSSLDGIYNEQFFGPGTRLTVL.

The chain has TRBV11-3 and TRBJ2-2; no clear D. Germline V gene data show CDR1 as SGHNT and CDR2 as YENEEA. There are 14 residues in the CDR3. With 4 bases removed from V and 0 bases from J, the gap between germline ends came to 6 bases. DNA for the CDR3: TGTGCCAGCAGCTCCATACCGAACACCGGGGAGCTGTTTTTT. Translating it yields CASSSIPNTGELFF.

CDR3 nucleotide sequence: TGTGCCAGCAGCTCGCCGTCCGCTCCTTTGGATGAGCAGTTCTTC. Translated, it gives CASSSPSAPLDEQFF. The gene calls are TRBV7-3 and TRBJ2-1; no firm D call. V was shortened by 4 bases and J by 8 bases, with 18 bases between the two germline ends. Germline V gene data show CDR1 as SGHTA and CDR2 as FQGTGA. This CDR3 region has 15 residues.

The rearrangement uses TRBV27 and TRBJ2-5; D gene uncertain. Trimming took 10 bases from V and 5 from J, leaving 23 bases between them. Per germline, CDR1 MNHEY and CDR2 SMNVEV (reference sequence). The CDR3 consists of 15 residues. CDR3 bases: TGTGCCACACGTGGCCTAGGCCGGCAGGCGGAGACCCAGTACTTC. It specifies CATRGLGRQAETQYF.

The CDR3 coding sequence is TGTGCCAGCAGCGTATCGGGAAGGGGCGATCCTTCCGGGGAGCTGTTTTTT. As protein: CASSVSGRGDPSGELFF. The chain employs TRBV9 and TRBJ2-2; D possibly uses TRBD1 or TRBD2 (5 bases each). Trimming removed 1 base from V and 6 bases from J, with 19 bases in between. The CDR3 totals 17 residues. Germline-derived CDR1 and CDR2 are SGDLS and YYNGEE.

The gene calls are TRBV18 and TRBJ2-3; 13 bases fit TRBD2. The V gene end was trimmed by 5 bases and the J gene end by 0 bases; junction bases not matched to a gene: 11. CDR1 KGHSH and CDR2 LQKENI come from the germline V gene. The CDR3 has 19 residues. As DNA, the CDR3 is TGTGCCAGCTCAAAAACGGGGACTAGCGGGACAACTAGCACAGATACGCAGTATTTT. It codes for CASSKTGTSGTTSTDTQYF.

The table lists this clone with a count of one. This sequence joins TRBV14 and TRBJ2-3; no definite D call. V shed 1 base and J shed 7 bases, with 3 bases lying between them. The germline CDR1 and CDR2 sequences are SGHDN and FVKESK. The CDR3 consists of 11 residues. DNA for the CDR3: TGTGCCAGCAGCCAAGCCAATACGCAGTATTTT. Protein: CASSQANTQYF.

This clone was picked up one time. The chain employs TRBV11-2 and TRBJ2-1, with 12 nucleotides matching TRBD2. J gave up 8 bases and V 5 bases, and 7 bases lay outside the gene matches. Germline V gene lookup returns CDR1 SGHAT and CDR2 FQNNGV. This CDR3 region has 15 residues. CDR3 in amino acids: CASSTTSGSIDEQFF. The CDR3 DNA reads TGTGCCAGCAGCACGACTAGCGGGAGTATCGATGAGCAGTTCTTC.

Here the CDR3 reads CAWSEIQGSEQYF. DNA for the CDR3: TGTGCCTGGAGCGAGATACAGGGGAGCGAGCAGTACTTC. The J gene is TRBJ2-7, the V gene TRBV30; TRBD1 matches 7 bases. CDR1 and CDR2 (germline): GTSNPN, SVGIG (reference sequence). This CDR3 spans 13 amino acids. V shed 3 bases and J 6 bases; nucleotides not matched to a gene: 8.

This clone was picked up one time. The V gene is TRBV18, the J gene TRBJ2-7; unclear D gene. There are 14 residues in the CDR3. V shed 0 bases and J shed 2 bases, with 8 bases lying between them. Germline CDR1 reads KGHSH; CDR2 reads LQKENI. This CDR3 reads CASSPPMTTYEQYF. As DNA, the CDR3 is TGTGCCAGCTCACCACCGATGACGACCTACGAGCAGTACTTC. Supplemented by reference TRBV18 and TRBJ2-7, the full variable domain reads NAGVMQNPRHLVRRRGQEARLRCSPMKGHSHVYWYRQLPEEGLKFMVYLQKENIIDESGMPKERFSAEFPKEGPSILRIQQVVRGDSAAYFCASSPPMTTYEQYFGPGTRLTVT.

The chain couples TRBV27 to TRBJ2-7; maybe TRBD2 (6 bases). CDR3 length equals 13 residues. Germline assignment: CDR1 MNHEY and CDR2 SMNVEV (reference sequence). Trimming took 5 bases from V and 6 from J, leaving 14 bases between them. As DNA, the CDR3 is TGTGCCAGCAGTCCCATTGGGGGGTCCGAGCAGTACTTC. It translates to CASSPIGGSEQYF.

The chain has TRBV5-8 and TRBJ1-1; no clear D gene. V was trimmed by 0 bases and J by 2 bases, leaving 8 bases between them. CDR1 is SGHTS and CDR2 is YDEGEE in the germline V gene. CDR3 length: 14 residues. In nucleotides, the CDR3 is TGTGCCAGCAGCTTGGGCGCAGTAAACACTGAAGCTTTCTTT. Residues: CASSLGAVNTEAFF.

The chain recombines TRBV11-2 with TRBJ2-2; D is perhaps TRBD1 (6 bases). V lost 2 bases and J 6 bases, leaving 13 bases between the germline ends. Germline V gene data show CDR1 as SGHAT and CDR2 as FQNNGV. The CDR3 length is 15 residues. The CDR3 sequence: CASSLRSGEPGELFF. DNA for the CDR3: TGTGCCAGCAGCTTACGGTCAGGGGAGCCCGGGGAGCTGTTTTTT.

This chain links TRBV5-6 with TRBJ1-1; D gene uncertain. The germline CDR1 and CDR2 sequences are SGHDT and YYEEEE. The CDR3 has 11 residues. The ends were cut back, 5 bases at V and 1 base at J, with 3 bases in the middle. CDR3 residues: CASRGNTEAFF. The CDR3 bases are TGTGCCAGCAGGGGGAACACTGAAGCTTTCTTT.

The V call is TRBV28, the J call TRBJ2-7; D not certain. CDR1 is MDHEN, CDR2 SYDVKM, per germline. Trimming shortened V by 7 bases and J by 0 bases, and 13 bases separated the two germline ends. This CDR3 has 14 amino acids. The CDR3 region is CASTLFASSYEQYF. As DNA, the CDR3 is TGTGCCAGCACCCTTTTCGCCAGCTCCTACGAGCAGTACTTC. Using reference TRBV28 and TRBJ2-7 for the parts outside the CDR3, the full variable domain is DVKVTQSSRYLVKRTGEKVFLECVQDMDHENMFWYRQDPGLGLRLIYFSYDVKMKEKGDIPEGYSVSREKKERFSLILESASTNQTSMYLCASTLFASSYEQYFGPGTRLTVT.

The CDR3 is CASSIGGNTGELFF. CDR3 nucleotide sequence: TGTGCCAGTAGTATAGGGGGAAACACCGGGGAGCTGTTTTTT. The chain is built from TRBV19 and TRBJ2-2; D is unclear. With 1 base removed from V and 2 bases from J, the gap between germline ends came to 5 bases. Germline V gene sequence: CDR1 LNHDA, CDR2 SQIVND (reference sequence). The CDR3 sequence is 14 residues long.

This chain uses TRBV7-9 with TRBJ2-5, with D possibly matching TRBD2 (6 bases). This CDR3 has 15 residues. Germline loops: CDR1 SEHNR, CDR2 FQNEAQ (reference sequence). Trimming cost V 5 bases and J 1 base, with 14 bases left between them. The CDR3 sequence: CASSPAGNPQETQYF. The CDR3 DNA reads as TGTGCCAGCAGCCCGGCGGGGAACCCCCAAGAGACCCAGTACTTC.

The sample holds one count of this clone. The chain links TRBV29-1 to TRBJ2-7, with a tentative D call TRBD2 (6 bases). V gave up 0 bases and J gave up 2 bases, with 20 bases separating them. The CDR3 covers 17 residues. Germline CDR1 SQVTM, CDR2 ANQGSEA. CDR3 sequence reads: CSVEDPDKREAPYEQYF. Here the CDR3 DNA reads TGCAGCGTTGAAGACCCTGATAAAAGGGAGGCTCCCTACGAGCAGTACTTC.

The chain combines TRBV5-8 with TRBJ2-2, with 14 bases matching TRBD2. The CDR3 covers 14 residues. The germline gives CDR1 SGHTS, CDR2 YDEGEE. The ends lost 10 bases at V and 8 bases at J; junction bases unmatched: 7. CDR3 loop: CAEGLAGGTGELFF. As DNA, the CDR3 is TGTGCCGAAGGACTAGCGGGAGGTACTGGGGAGCTGTTTTTT.

The chain has TRBV7-9 and TRBJ2-3; no clear D gene. Germline V gene sequence: CDR1 SEHNR, CDR2 FQNEAQ (reference sequence). V lost 5 bases to trimming and J lost 4 bases, with 13 bases between them. This CDR3 has 14 residues. The CDR3, as DNA: TGTGCCAGCAGCGCACGACCACTTGCAGATACGCAGTATTTT. Translation: CASSARPLADTQYF.

CDR3 amino acids: CASSVDPGRPYEQYF. As DNA, the CDR3 is TGTGCCAGCAGCGTAGACCCAGGCCGCCCCTACGAGCAGTACTTC. V and J are TRBV9 and TRBJ2-7, with no clear D. CDR1 SGDLS and CDR2 YYNGEE come from the germline V gene. V shed 0 bases and J shed 2 bases, with 12 bases lying between them. The CDR3 contains 15 residues.

This rearrangement joins TRBV29-1 to TRBJ2-1, with 7 positions matching TRBD2. With 5 bases clipped from V and 2 bases from J, the junction kept 6 bases outside the gene matches. This CDR3 comprises 14 residues. Germline V gene data show CDR1 as SQVTM and CDR2 as ANQGSEA. The DNA of the CDR3 is TGCAGCGTTATTAAGCGGGGAACCTACAATGAGCAGTTCTTC. Protein product: CSVIKRGTYNEQFF.

V gene TRBV7-9 combines with J gene TRBJ1-2; D not certain. Germline V gives CDR1 SEHNR, CDR2 FQNEAQ (reference sequence). CDR3 length equals 15 residues. Trimming removed 3 bases from V and 8 bases from J, with 19 bases in between. The CDR3 sequence: CASSFYSRNTRGYTF. CDR3 sequence (DNA): TGTGCCAGCAGCTTCTATTCCAGAAATACGAGAGGCTACACCTTC.

The V and J genes are TRBV7-3 and TRBJ2-3; D is possibly TRBD1 (6 bases). The CDR3 consists of 15 residues. The V gene lost 6 bases and the J gene lost 0 bases, with 13 bases spanning the gap. In germline, CDR1 is SGHTA, CDR2 FQGTGA. CDR3 coding DNA: TGTGCCAGCAGTTTAGACAGGTCTAGCACAGATACGCAGTATTTT. Translating gives CASSLDRSSTDTQYF. Full variable domain (missing parts from reference TRBV7-3 and TRBJ2-3): GAGVSQTPSNKVTEKGKYVELRCDPISGHTALYWYRQSLGQGPEFLIYFQGTGAADDSGLPNDRFFAVRPEGSVSTLKIQRTERGDSAVYLCASSLDRSSTDTQYFGPGTRLTVL.

The V call is TRBV7-8, the J call TRBJ1-1; D possibly corresponds to TRBD1 (5 bases). CDR3 length equals 13 residues. Trimming shortened V by 5 bases and J by 3 bases, and 10 bases separated the two germline ends. The germline V gene encodes CDR1 SGHVS and CDR2 FQNEAQ. The CDR3 reads CASSVLGDTEAFF. In nucleotides, the CDR3 is TGTGCCAGCAGCGTCCTGGGGGACACTGAAGCTTTCTTT. Complete variable domain (other parts from reference TRBV7-8 and TRBJ1-1): GAGVSQSPRYKVAKRGQDVALRCDPISGHVSLFWYQQALGQGPEFLTYFQNEAQLDKSGLPSDRFFAERPEGSVSTLKIQRTQQEDSAVYLCASSVLGDTEAFFGQGTRLTVV.